The 32 T cell receptor beta chains in this list originate from one sample, sequenced in a study of response to subunit inactivated influenza vaccine. Using its own MiXCR run on the RT-PCR reads, TCRdb lists one record per CDR3 protein. The sample records about 540,000 distinct CDR3 sequences, under 30% being singletons. These records were also assigned to another study, of T cells expressing NK-cell markers. As that report states: With UMIs, 5'RACE template switching was used to make TCR beta cDNA.

The input for sequencing was CD4+ T cells sorted from PBMCs, taken less than 13 days after vaccination. The origin of the receptors is a man in his fifties or sixties who received an inactivated influenza vaccine.

This clonotype was seen more than once but under ten times. The rearrangement joins TRBV12-3 or TRBV12-4 to TRBJ1-4, with a tentative D call TRBD1 (6 bases). V gave up 6 bases and J gave up 10 bases, with 15 bases separating them. The CDR3 has 13 amino acids. CDR3 region: CASRGAGEGKLFF. CDR3 coding DNA: TGTGCCAGCAGGGGGGCAGGTGAGGGAAAACTGTTTTTT.

The J gene is TRBJ1-1, the V gene TRBV28; tentatively, D is TRBD1 (6 bases). The V end lost 5 bases, the J end lost 4 bases, and 23 bases lay between the germline ends. The germline gives CDR1 MDHEN, CDR2 SYDVKM. The CDR3 totals 17 residues. Here the CDR3 reads CASSPPSGTPTSTEAFF. The CDR3 nucleotides are TGTGCCAGCAGTCCACCCTCCGGGACACCTACTAGCACTGAAGCTTTCTTT.

This clonotype has just a few counts. The chain links TRBV4-3 to TRBJ2-7; 9 nucleotides agree with TRBD2. J gave up 3 bases and V 2 bases, and 2 bases lay outside the gene matches. The CDR3 has 14 residues. In germline, CDR1 is LGHNA, CDR2 YSLEER. CDR3 region: CASSQTTSGYEQYF. CDR3 nucleotide sequence: TGCGCCAGCAGCCAAACGACTAGCGGCTACGAGCAGTACTTC.

This clonotype was picked up a small number of times. The V gene is TRBV6-1, the J gene TRBJ1-1; no reliable D call. The CDR3 length is 18 residues. V was cut by 1 base and J by 0 bases, with 18 bases left in between. From germline, CDR1 is MNHNS and CDR2 SASEGT. CDR3 protein: CASSEGWAVGKVNTEAFF. CDR3 sequence (DNA): TGTGCCAGCAGTGAAGGTTGGGCGGTGGGGAAGGTGAACACTGAAGCTTTCTTT.

There are a few counts of this clonotype. V usage is TRBV28 and J usage is TRBJ2-7, with TRBD2 as a possible D gene (5 bases). The germline V gene encodes CDR1 MDHEN and CDR2 SYDVKM. The ends were cut back, 4 bases at V and 2 bases at J, with 9 bases in the middle. CDR3 size: 13 residues. The CDR3 nucleotides read TGTGCCAGCAGTTACGGGAAAACCTACGAGCAGTACTTC. Translation gives CASSYGKTYEQYF.

This clonotype showed up many times. This chain links TRBV3-1 with TRBJ1-5; maybe TRBD1 (5 bases). The germline V gene has CDR1 LGHDT and CDR2 YNNKEL (reference sequence). V was trimmed by 0 bases and J by 6 bases, leaving 12 bases between them. The CDR3 has 15 residues. The CDR3 nucleotides are TGTGCCAGCAGCCAAGATCTCCGGGGCAGTCAGCCCCAGCATTTT. This codes for CASSQDLRGSQPQHF.

In this sample, this clonotype turned up many times. The chain carries TRBV7-9 and TRBJ2-5; D gene unclear. The CDR3 runs 12 residues. The germline V gene has CDR1 SEHNR and CDR2 FQNEAQ (reference sequence). Trimming pared 6 bases from V and 5 bases from J, leaving 10 bases between. The CDR3 DNA is TGTGCCAGCAGTTTCGTGGGGGAGACCCAGTACTTC. Its translation is CASSFVGETQYF.

This clonotype was detected only a few times. The rearrangement uses TRBV2 and TRBJ2-5, with a possible D match to TRBD1 (6 bases). V lost 2 bases, J lost 5 bases, and 12 bases lay in between. The germline gives CDR1 SNHLY, CDR2 FYNNEI. This CDR3 contains 14 residues. Here the CDR3 DNA reads TGTGCCAGCAGTGAAACAGGGTCGGGGGAGACCCAGTACTTC. This encodes CASSETGSGETQYF.

This clonotype was seen a handful of times. The gene calls are TRBV29-1 and TRBJ2-7; 9 bases map to TRBD2. The ends lost 4 bases at V and 4 bases at J; junction bases unmatched: 17. The length of the CDR3 is 17 residues. In germline, CDR1 is SQVTM, CDR2 ANQGSEA. CDR3 protein: CSVVGAGGGEWAYEQYF. The CDR3 nucleotides read TGCAGCGTTGTAGGAGCGGGGGGCGGAGAATGGGCTTACGAGCAGTACTTC.

The chain carries TRBV9 and TRBJ2-7, with D perhaps TRBD2 (8 bases). V was cut by 4 bases and J by 5 bases, with 19 bases left in between. From germline, CDR1 is SGDLS and CDR2 YYNGEE. This CDR3 is 15 amino acids long. The CDR3 loop reads CASSPIGRGHHEQYF. CDR3 DNA: TGTGCCAGCAGCCCCATCGGGAGGGGGCACCACGAGCAGTACTTC.

This clonotype has a handful of counts. The J gene is TRBJ2-7, the V gene TRBV15; D unclear. Germline V gene lookup returns CDR1 LNHNV and CDR2 YYDKDF (reference sequence). Between the trimmed V and J ends, which lost 4 bases and 4 bases, there was a span of 5 bases. The length of the CDR3 is 11 residues. CDR3 protein: CATSNAYEQYF. The CDR3 DNA reads as TGTGCCACCAGCAACGCTTACGAGCAGTACTTC.

In its sample, this clonotype was seen a few times. The rearrangement joins TRBV5-6 to TRBJ2-5; 9 nucleotides align to TRBD2. Trimming took 1 base from V and 5 from J; bases not matched to a gene: 6. This CDR3 region has 15 residues. Germline V gene sequence: CDR1 SGHDT, CDR2 YYEEEE. CDR3 nucleotides: TGTGCCAGCAGCTTGCGGCTAGCGGGGACGGAGACCCAGTACTTC. Translating gives CASSLRLAGTETQYF.

This clonotype has just a few counts. The chain employs TRBV6-5 and TRBJ2-1, with D uncertain. The CDR3 loop spans 14 amino acids. Germline V CDR1 and CDR2: MNHEY, SVGAGI. Trimming stripped 0 bases from V and 5 bases from J, with 8 bases between. Written as DNA, the CDR3 is TGTGCCAGCAGTTACTCGATGATGAACAATGAGCAGTTCTTC. Translation gives CASSYSMMNNEQFF.

The V gene is TRBV14, the J gene TRBJ1-2; D gene ambiguous. The germline CDR1 and CDR2 sequences are SGHDN and FVKESK. V dropped 2 bases and J dropped 5 bases, with 9 bases sitting between them. The CDR3 is 13 residues long. The CDR3 DNA sequence: TGTGCCAGCAGCCAAAGCACGGTTTATGGCTACACCTTC. Translated: CASSQSTVYGYTF.

The rearrangement uses TRBV20-1 and TRBJ2-1, with D perhaps matching TRBD2 (6 bases). Germline V gene sequence: CDR1 DFQATT, CDR2 SNEGSKA (reference sequence). V was pared by 5 bases and J by 8 bases, with 16 bases between. This CDR3 comprises 13 residues. CDR3 sequence (DNA): TGCAGTGCTCGACTAGGTGGGATCGATGAGCAGTTCTTC. This encodes CSARLGGIDEQFF.

This chain links TRBV7-8 with TRBJ2-7; D might be TRBD1 (6 bases). Germline CDR1 SGHVS, CDR2 FQNEAQ. The CDR3 runs 16 residues. V gave up 1 base and J gave up 2 bases, with 15 bases separating them. CDR3 protein: CASSLVGTSPAYEQYF. The DNA of the CDR3 is TGTGCCAGCAGCTTAGTGGGGACATCTCCGGCCTACGAGCAGTACTTC.

This clonotype was counted at least ten times. The chain recombines TRBV6-1 with TRBJ2-6; D is unresolved. The CDR3 is 13 amino acids. With 6 bases removed from V and 0 bases from J, the gap between germline ends came to 3 bases. Looked up from germline, CDR1 is MNHNS and CDR2 is SASEGT. Here the CDR3 DNA reads TGTGCCAGCAGAGGCTCTGGGGCCAACGTCCTGACTTTC. It is translated as CASRGSGANVLTF.

The sample holds a few counts of this clonotype. The V and J genes are TRBV5-5 and TRBJ1-4; possibly TRBD1 for D (5 bases). The CDR3 runs to 18 residues. CDR1 and CDR2 (germline): SGHKS, YYEKEE (reference sequence). The V end was cut by 5 bases, the J end by 0 bases, with 20 bases between. The CDR3 nucleotides read TGTGCCAGCAGACTGGGGCGGGATACGAAATCAACTAATGAAAAACTGTTTTTT. It specifies CASRLGRDTKSTNEKLFF. Filled out from reference TRBV5-5 and TRBJ1-4, the complete variable domain reads DAGVTQSPTHLIKTRGQQVTLRCSPISGHKSVSWYQQVLGQGPQFIFQYYEKEERGRGNFPDRFSARQFPNYSSELNVNALLLGDSALYLCASRLGRDTKSTNEKLFFGSGTQLSVL.

The chain links TRBV6-1 to TRBJ1-1; D possibly corresponds to TRBD1 (6 bases). Trimming took 5 bases from V and 4 from J, leaving 20 bases between them. The CDR3 spans 16 residues. Germline CDR1 and CDR2: MNHNS and SASEGT. CDR3 DNA: TGTGCCAGCAGTCCCAGACAGGCTAGTGGGGGCACTGAAGCTTTCTTT. Translated: CASSPRQASGGTEAFF.

Worth noting for this clonotype: One end of the junction is discordant with germline, which a read error may explain. J is TRBJ2-2 and V is TRBV5-1; D could derive from TRBD1 or TRBD2 (5 bases each). CDR1 is SGHRS and CDR2 is YFSETQ in the germline V gene. This CDR3 contains 15 residues. The DNA for the CDR3 is TGCGCCAGCACCTTGGACGGGGCTAACACCGGGGAGCTGTTTTTT. Amino acid sequence: CASTLDGANTGELFF.

The chain is built from TRBV2 and TRBJ2-7; D unclear. The CDR3 is 13 amino acids. V lost 6 bases to trimming and J lost 4 bases, with 13 bases between them. Germline V lookup: CDR1 SNHLY, CDR2 FYNNEI. DNA of the CDR3: TGTGCCAGCAGACCCATTGCCCGGTACGAGCAGTACTTC. Amino acid sequence: CASRPIARYEQYF.

This chain joins TRBV7-2 and TRBJ2-1, with D maybe TRBD1 (5 bases). CDR3 length: 13 amino acids. Trimming shortened V by 0 bases and J by 10 bases, and 10 bases separated the two germline ends. CDR1 and CDR2 (germline): SGHTA, FQGNSA. CDR3 DNA: TGTGCCAGCAGCTTAGCAGGGGAATTCGAGCAGTTCTTC. Translated, it gives CASSLAGEFEQFF.

This clonotype was recorded at least ten times. The chain couples TRBV28 to TRBJ2-5, with 11 bases lining up with TRBD2. Germline V gene sequence: CDR1 MDHEN, CDR2 SYDVKM. The CDR3 is made up of 15 amino acids. V lost 3 bases and J lost 5; bases outside the gene matches: 5. The DNA of the CDR3 is TGTGCCAGCAGTTTTTATGCTAGCGGGAGGGAGACCCAGTACTTC. Translation gives CASSFYASGRETQYF. Based on the CDR3 plus reference TRBV28 and TRBJ2-5, the full variable domain is DVKVTQSSRYLVKRTGEKVFLECVQDMDHENMFWYRQDPGLGLRLIYFSYDVKMKEKGDIPEGYSVSREKKERFSLILESASTNQTSMYLCASSFYASGRETQYFGPGTRLLVL.

This sequence joins TRBV20-1 and TRBJ2-1; no reliable D call. Between the trimmed V and J ends, which lost 0 bases and 5 bases, there was a span of 14 bases. CDR1 is DFQATT and CDR2 is SNEGSKA in the germline V gene (reference sequence). The length of the CDR3 is 15 residues. For the CDR3, the DNA is TGCAGTGCTAGAGATCGGGTCAGATTAAACAATGAGCAGTTCTTC. It yields the protein CSARDRVRLNNEQFF.

The rearrangement uses TRBV5-6 and TRBJ2-1, with TRBD1 matching over 12 bases. Germline trimming cut 2 bases from V and 8 bases from J; bases unmatched to any gene: 5. The CDR3 contains 15 residues. CDR1 SGHDT and CDR2 YYEEEE come from the germline V gene. CDR3 nucleotide sequence: TGTGCCAGCAGCTTTGGGACAGGGGGCAGGGATGAGCAGTTCTTC. Its translation: CASSFGTGGRDEQFF.

This clonotype was detected only a few times. V usage is TRBV14 and J usage is TRBJ1-2, with D perhaps matching TRBD1 (5 bases). Trimming took off 1 base at V and 0 bases at J, with 6 bases between the two ends. The CDR3 contains 14 residues. Per the germline V gene, CDR1 is SGHDN and CDR2 is FVKESK. For the CDR3, the DNA is TGTGCCAGCAGCCAAGTGGGGCCTAACTATGGCTACACCTTC. Protein sequence: CASSQVGPNYGYTF.

The sample holds a few counts of this clonotype. The J gene is TRBJ1-4, the V gene TRBV10-3; a possible D gene is TRBD1 (5 bases). CDR3 length: 13 residues. V was trimmed by 8 bases and J by 5 bases, leaving 12 bases between them. Germline CDR1 and CDR2: ENHRY and SYGVKD. The CDR3 DNA is TGTGCCATCGGGGGAGGGAAAAATGAAAAACTGTTTTTT. It is translated as CAIGGGKNEKLFF.

In its sample, this clonotype was seen many times. The gene calls are TRBV7-9 and TRBJ2-5, with TRBD1 identical over 11 bases. V shed 1 base, J shed 2 bases, and the junction held 3 bases outside the gene matches. CDR1 is SEHNR, CDR2 FQNEAQ, per germline (reference sequence). The CDR3 extends over 16 amino acids. For the CDR3, the DNA is TGTGCCAGCAGCTTAGTAGGGACAGGGGGTCAAGAGACCCAGTACTTC. Translation gives CASSLVGTGGQETQYF.

This chain connects TRBV5-5 to TRBJ1-6; D not resolved. This CDR3 has 14 residues. Germline lookup yields CDR1 SGHKS and CDR2 YYEKEE (reference sequence). Trimming shortened V by 0 bases and J by 7 bases, and 8 bases separated the two germline ends. The DNA for the CDR3 is TGTGCCAGCAGCTTGGGAAGGAGAAATTCACCCCTCCACTTT. The encoded protein is CASSLGRRNSPLHF.

At least ten counts were recorded for this clonotype. The J gene is TRBJ2-1, the V gene TRBV12-3 or TRBV12-4; D is perhaps TRBD2 (7 bases). The length of the CDR3 is 15 residues. V was clipped by 3 bases and J by 2 bases, with 11 bases between them. The chain's CDR3 is CASSFGGATYNEQFF. DNA of the CDR3: TGTGCCAGCAGTTTTGGGGGGGCCACCTACAATGAGCAGTTCTTC.

This clonotype has a handful of counts. This chain uses TRBV7-2 with TRBJ2-4; D gene unclear. Germline CDR1 is SGHTA and CDR2 is FQGNSA. The CDR3 consists of 14 residues. Trimming shortened V by 1 base and J by 8 bases, and 12 bases separated the two germline ends. The CDR3 DNA reads as TGTGCCAGCAGCTTAGGTGGGAATTTGGACATTCAGTACTTC. Translated, it gives CASSLGGNLDIQYF.

The chain recombines TRBV10-3 with TRBJ2-1, with TRBD2 identical over 10 bases. CDR3 length equals 16 residues. V shed 4 bases, J shed 8 bases, and the junction held 11 bases outside the gene matches. CDR1 and CDR2 from the germline V gene are ENHRY and SYGVKD. The CDR3 bases are TGTGCCATCAGTGCCATGGTGGCTAGCGGGGGCGATGAGCAGTTCTTC. Its protein product is CAISAMVASGGDEQFF.